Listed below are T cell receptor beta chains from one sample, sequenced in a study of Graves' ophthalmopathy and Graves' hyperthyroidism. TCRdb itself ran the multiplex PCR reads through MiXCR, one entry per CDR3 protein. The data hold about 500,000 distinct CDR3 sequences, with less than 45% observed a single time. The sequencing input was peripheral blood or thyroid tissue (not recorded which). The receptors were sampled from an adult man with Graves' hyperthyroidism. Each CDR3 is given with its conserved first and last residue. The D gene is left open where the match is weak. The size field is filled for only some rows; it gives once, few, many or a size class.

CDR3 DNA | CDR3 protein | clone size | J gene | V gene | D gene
TGTGCCAGCACCCTCCTATTAGGGGGCGGGAATGAAAAACTGTTTTTT | CASTLLLGGGNEKLFF | . | TRBJ1-4 | TRBV10-3 | TRBD1
TGTGCCATCAGTGAGGCAGGGGGGAACACTGAAGCTTTCTTT | CAISEAGGNTEAFF | many | TRBJ1-1 | TRBV10-3 | TRBD1
TGTGCCAGCAGACCGGGACCCCCTTCCGGGGAGCTGTTTTTT | CASRPGPPSGELFF | once | TRBJ2-2 | TRBV12-3/TRBV12-4 | .
TGTGCCAGCAGTACTGCCTGGGACAGGGGGGCGAATCAGCCCCAGCATTTT | CASSTAWDRGANQPQHF | . | TRBJ1-5 | TRBV7-2 | TRBD1
TGCGCCAGCAGACCCAGACAGGAACAAGAGACCCAGTACTTC | CASRPRQEQETQYF | many | TRBJ2-5 | TRBV5-1 | .
TGTGCCAGCAGTAGACAGGGTTCCGAGCAGTACTTC | CASSRQGSEQYF | many | TRBJ2-7 | TRBV28 | TRBD1
TGTGCCAGCAGCGTGGCGACTAGCGGGACAAGTGCTGGGGAGCTGTTTTTT | CASSVATSGTSAGELFF | many | TRBJ2-2 | TRBV9 | TRBD2
TGTGCCAGCAGTGAATTTGGGGGCACTGAAGCTTTCTTT | CASSEFGGTEAFF | many | TRBJ1-1 | TRBV25-1 | .
TGCGCCAGCAGCCGGGGGAGCATGGCAACTAATGAAAAACTGTTTTTT | CASSRGSMATNEKLFF | . | TRBJ1-4 | TRBV5-1 | .
TGCAGCGGGGGAGCAGGGACAGTTAACTATGGCTACACCTTC | CSGGAGTVNYGYTF | many | TRBJ1-2 | TRBV29-1 | TRBD1
TGTGCCAGCAGCCAAGCCGGACAGGGGATAGCCTACGAGCAGTACTTC | CASSQAGQGIAYEQYF | . | TRBJ2-7 | TRBV7-9 | TRBD1
TGCGCCAGCAGCCAAGGTACAGCGGGACTGTACGAGCAGTACTTC | CASSQGTAGLYEQYF | . | TRBJ2-7 | TRBV4-1 | TRBD2
TGCAGTGCTAGAGCTACATCTTCCTCCTACGAGCAGTACTTC | CSARATSSSYEQYF | many | TRBJ2-7 | TRBV20-1 | .
TGTGCCAGCAGTTACCGTACGACAGGAATAGGAAACACCATATATTTT | CASSYRTTGIGNTIYF | many | TRBJ1-3 | TRBV6-6 | .
TGCAGTGCTAGTATGGACAGTGCAACTAATGAAAAACTGTTTTTT | CSASMDSATNEKLFF | many | TRBJ1-4 | TRBV20-1 | .
TGTGCCAGCAGCGTAGCGGCTAGCGTGATCACCGGGGAGCTGTTTTTT | CASSVAASVITGELFF | . | TRBJ2-2 | TRBV9 | .
TGTGCCAGCAGCCCCCGGACAGGGGCTAATTCACCCTTCCACTTT | CASSPRTGANSPFHF | . | TRBJ1-6 | TRBV2 | TRBD1
TGCAGTGCTCCTAGACAGGGGAAGAACGAGCAGTACTTC | CSAPRQGKNEQYF | many | TRBJ2-7 | TRBV20-1 | TRBD1
TGTGCCAGCAGCTTCGCGGGGGGGCGGCCTGAAGCTTTCTTT | CASSFAGGRPEAFF | few | TRBJ1-1 | TRBV5-8 | .
TGCAGTGCTAGAGATAGCGCCAGGGGAGTTCGAGAGACCCAGTACTTC | CSARDSARGVRETQYF | many | TRBJ2-5 | TRBV20-1 | .
TGTGCCAGCAGCTACCAGGGCTATGAGCAGTTCTTC | CASSYQGYEQFF | . | TRBJ2-1 | TRBV11-2 | .
TGTGCCAGCTCACCACCCGGACTAGCGGGAGCCGGGGAGCTGTTTTTT | CASSPPGLAGAGELFF | . | TRBJ2-2 | TRBV2 | TRBD2
TGCAGCGTTGAAGATCGATGGGGGCCAGGCTATGGCTACACCTTC | CSVEDRWGPGYGYTF | many | TRBJ1-2 | TRBV29-1 | .
TGTGCCAGTAGTGGCCAGGGGGGAAGGCAGCCCCAGCATTTT | CASSGQGGRQPQHF | many | TRBJ1-5 | TRBV19 | TRBD1
TGCAGTGTTGGTTTATCCTACGAGCAGTACTTC | CSVGLSYEQYF | many | TRBJ2-7 | TRBV20-1 | .
TGCAGCGTTCTCGAAGGGACAGGGGGCAAAGAGACCCAGTACTTC | CSVLEGTGGKETQYF | . | TRBJ2-5 | TRBV29-1 | TRBD1
TGTGCCACCAGTTCCCAGGAGAACACTGAAGCTTTCTTT | CATSSQENTEAFF | many | TRBJ1-1 | TRBV24-1 | .
TGTGCCATCAGTGGGGTGCTAGCGGACCAAGAGACCCAGTACTTC | CAISGVLADQETQYF | many | TRBJ2-5 | TRBV10-3 | TRBD2
TGTGCCAGCAGCCCTCGCAGGGTCGGGAACACTGAAGCTTTCTTT | CASSPRRVGNTEAFF | many | TRBJ1-1 | TRBV11-2 | .
TGTGCCAGCAGTTTAAAGGCCGAGCAGTACTTC | CASSLKAEQYF | many | TRBJ2-7 | TRBV12-3/TRBV12-4 | .
TGTGCCAGCAGCCCAGTCTGGAGGGAGACCCAGTACTTC | CASSPVWRETQYF | many | TRBJ2-5 | TRBV2 | .
TGTGCCAGCAGCCAGGCAAGGCCCCCCGGGGAGCTGTTTTTT | CASSQARPPGELFF | few | TRBJ2-2 | TRBV14 | .
TGCGCCAGCAGCTCTGGACTAGCGATCTACGAGCAGTACTTC | CASSSGLAIYEQYF | many | TRBJ2-7 | TRBV5-1 | TRBD2
TGCAGCGATATGAGGGGGGGGCCATCTAACTATGGCTACACCTTC | CSDMRGGPSNYGYTF | . | TRBJ1-2 | TRBV29-1 | .
TGTGCCAGCAGCTCCCAGATGAACACTGAAGCTTTCTTT | CASSSQMNTEAFF | many | TRBJ1-1 | TRBV7-6 | .
TGTGCCGGTAGCTCGGGACAGAGCTACGAGCAGTACTTC | CAGSSGQSYEQYF | many | TRBJ2-7 | TRBV2 | TRBD1
TGCAGTGCTAGAAGTTCATTGGCTAAAAACGCCTACGAGCAGTACTTC | CSARSSLAKNAYEQYF | many | TRBJ2-7 | TRBV20-1 | .
TGTGCCAGCGAAGCGGGAGGGGGTCGTCAGCCCCAGCATTTT | CASEAGGGRQPQHF | many | TRBJ1-5 | TRBV2 | .
TGTGCCAGCAGCCCTGGACCTACGACAGAAGCTTTCTTT | CASSPGPTTEAFF | many | TRBJ1-1 | TRBV12-3/TRBV12-4 | .
TGCAGCGCCCGGACTAGCGGAGCGAACACCGGGGAGCTGTTTTTT | CSARTSGANTGELFF | many | TRBJ2-2 | TRBV29-1 | TRBD2
TGTGCCAGCAGCCAAGATGAAGGGGAGATTGGCGAGACCCAGTACTTC | CASSQDEGEIGETQYF | . | TRBJ2-5 | TRBV7-9 | .
TGTGCCAGCAGTTGGAAGGGGATGGATGGCTACACCTTC | CASSWKGMDGYTF | many | TRBJ1-2 | TRBV6-6 | .
TGTGCCAGCAGCTTGGGAGTCGGCAGGGGTAACACCGGGGAGCTGTTTTTT | CASSLGVGRGNTGELFF | . | TRBJ2-2 | TRBV7-9 | .
TGTGCCAGTAACACCTATGAGCAGTACTTC | CASNTYEQYF | many | TRBJ2-7 | TRBV19 | .
TGTGCCAGCAGCTTAGCGTCCGGCGGACTAGCGGGCTCCTACGAGCAGTACTTC | CASSLASGGLAGSYEQYF | many | TRBJ2-7 | TRBV7-2 | TRBD2
TGTGCCAGCAGAGCAGGACAGTCCGGAACTGAAGCTTTCTTT | CASRAGQSGTEAFF | many | TRBJ1-1 | TRBV6-1 | .
TGTGCCAGTACCAACGGAGGGATTAGCAATCAGCCCCAGCATTTT | CASTNGGISNQPQHF | many | TRBJ1-5 | TRBV19 | .
TGCAGCGTTTCCGGGACAGGGGGAGAGTATGGCTACACCTTC | CSVSGTGGEYGYTF | . | TRBJ1-2 | TRBV29-1 | TRBD1
TGCAGTGCTAGAAAGGCGACAGGGCAGCTCCATGGCTACACCTTC | CSARKATGQLHGYTF | few | TRBJ1-2 | TRBV20-1 | TRBD1
TGTGCCAGCAGCTTAGCCCCTCGAGGGCCCTACGAGCAGTACTTC | CASSLAPRGPYEQYF | . | TRBJ2-7 | TRBV11-2 | .
TGTGCCAGCAGTTACCGACAGAGACCTGGGAGTGAAAAACTGTTTTTT | CASSYRQRPGSEKLFF | . | TRBJ1-4 | TRBV6-5 | .
TGCAGTGCTAGAGGCCAGTACTTC | CSARGQYF | . | TRBJ2-5 | TRBV20-1 | .
TGCAGCGTTGACTTAGGGAACACTGAAGCTTTCTTT | CSVDLGNTEAFF | many | TRBJ1-1 | TRBV29-1 | .
TGTGCCACCAGTGATTTCTCAGGCACAGATACGCAGTATTTT | CATSDFSGTDTQYF | few | TRBJ2-3 | TRBV24-1 | .
TGCGCCAGCAGCTTGGGAGGGGGCAACTATGGCTGCACCTTC | CASSLGGGNYGCTF | . | TRBJ1-2 | TRBV5-1 | TRBD1
TGCGCCAGCAGCCAAGCGGCGACTCTGCCTAGCTCTGGAAACACCATATATTTT | CASSQAATLPSSGNTIYF | . | TRBJ1-3 | TRBV2 | .
TGTGCCAGCAGCGTAGCGGGCTATGGCTACACCTTC | CASSVAGYGYTF | many | TRBJ1-2 | TRBV9 | .
TGTGCCATGGGGGCAACCGGGGAGCTGTTTTTT | CAMGATGELFF | . | TRBJ2-2 | TRBV10-3 | .
TGTGCCATCAGCAACAGGGTGAACACTGAAGCTTTCTTT | CAISNRVNTEAFF | many | TRBJ1-1 | TRBV10-3 | .